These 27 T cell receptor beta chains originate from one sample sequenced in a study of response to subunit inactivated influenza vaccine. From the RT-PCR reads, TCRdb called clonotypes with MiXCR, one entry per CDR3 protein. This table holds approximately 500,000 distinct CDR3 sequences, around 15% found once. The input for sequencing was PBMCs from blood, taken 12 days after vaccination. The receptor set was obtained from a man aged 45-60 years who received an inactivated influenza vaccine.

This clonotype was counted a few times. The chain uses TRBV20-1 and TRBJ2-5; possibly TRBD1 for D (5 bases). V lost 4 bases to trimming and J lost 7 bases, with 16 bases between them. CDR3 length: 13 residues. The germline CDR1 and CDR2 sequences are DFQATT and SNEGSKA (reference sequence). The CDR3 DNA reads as TGCAGTGCTACAGGGAATGATTACGGGACCCAGTACTTC. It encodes CSATGNDYGTQYF.

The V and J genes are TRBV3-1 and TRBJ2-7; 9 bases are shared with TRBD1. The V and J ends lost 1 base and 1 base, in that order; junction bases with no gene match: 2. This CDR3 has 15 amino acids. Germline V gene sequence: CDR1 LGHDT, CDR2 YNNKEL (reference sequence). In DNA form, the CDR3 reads TGTGCCAGCAGCCAAGCCGGGACAGGGTCCTACGAGCAGTACTTC. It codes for CASSQAGTGSYEQYF.

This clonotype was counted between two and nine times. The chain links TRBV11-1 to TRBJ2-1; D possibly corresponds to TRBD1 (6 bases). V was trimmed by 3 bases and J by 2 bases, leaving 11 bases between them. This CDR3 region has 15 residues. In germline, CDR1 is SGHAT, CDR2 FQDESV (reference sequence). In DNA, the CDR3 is TGTGCCAGCAGCTTCGAACAGGGACCCTACAATGAGCAGTTCTTC. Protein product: CASSFEQGPYNEQFF.

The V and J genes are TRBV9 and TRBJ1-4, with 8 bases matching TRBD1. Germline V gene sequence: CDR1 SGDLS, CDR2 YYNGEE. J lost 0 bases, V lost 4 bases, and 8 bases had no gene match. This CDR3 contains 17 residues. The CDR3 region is CASSTRGLPTTNEKLFF. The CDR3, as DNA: TGTGCCAGCAGCACCAGGGGGCTACCCACAACTAATGAAAAACTGTTTTTT.

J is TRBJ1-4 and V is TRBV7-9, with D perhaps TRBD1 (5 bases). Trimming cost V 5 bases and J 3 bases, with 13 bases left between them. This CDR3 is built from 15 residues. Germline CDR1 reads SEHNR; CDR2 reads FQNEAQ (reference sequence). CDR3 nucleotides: TGTGCCAGCAGCGAGTCCGGGACGTCTAATGAAAAACTGTTTTTT. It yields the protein CASSESGTSNEKLFF.

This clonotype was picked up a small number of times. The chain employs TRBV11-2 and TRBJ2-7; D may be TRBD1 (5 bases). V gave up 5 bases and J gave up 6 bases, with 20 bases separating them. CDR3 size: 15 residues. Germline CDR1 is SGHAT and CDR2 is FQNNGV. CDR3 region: CASSVGQGLSGEQYF. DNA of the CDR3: TGTGCCAGCAGCGTTGGGCAGGGCCTGTCGGGCGAGCAGTACTTC. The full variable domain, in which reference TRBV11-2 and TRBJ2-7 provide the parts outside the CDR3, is EAGVAQSPRYKIIEKRQSVAFWCNPISGHATLYWYQQILGQGPKLLIQFQNNGVVDDSQLPKDRFSAERLKGVDSTLKIQPAKLEDSAVYLCASSVGQGLSGEQYFGPGTRLTVT.

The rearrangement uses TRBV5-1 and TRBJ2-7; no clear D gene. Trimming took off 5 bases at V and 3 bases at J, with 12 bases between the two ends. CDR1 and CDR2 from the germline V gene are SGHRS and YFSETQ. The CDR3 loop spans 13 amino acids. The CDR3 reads CASRDNSNYEQYF. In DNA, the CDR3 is TGCGCCAGCAGGGATAACAGCAACTACGAGCAGTACTTC.

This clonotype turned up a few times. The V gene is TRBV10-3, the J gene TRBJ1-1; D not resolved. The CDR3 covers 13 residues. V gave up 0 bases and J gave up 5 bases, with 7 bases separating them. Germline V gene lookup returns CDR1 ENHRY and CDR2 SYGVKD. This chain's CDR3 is CAISESRETEAFF. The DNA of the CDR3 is TGTGCCATCAGTGAGTCCCGCGAGACTGAAGCTTTCTTT.

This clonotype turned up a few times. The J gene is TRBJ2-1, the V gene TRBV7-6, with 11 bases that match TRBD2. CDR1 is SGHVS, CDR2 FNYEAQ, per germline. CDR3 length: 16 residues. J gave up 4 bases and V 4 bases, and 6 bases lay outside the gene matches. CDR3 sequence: CASSWVLAGEYNEQFF. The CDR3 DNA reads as TGTGCCAGCAGCTGGGTACTAGCGGGAGAGTACAATGAGCAGTTCTTC.

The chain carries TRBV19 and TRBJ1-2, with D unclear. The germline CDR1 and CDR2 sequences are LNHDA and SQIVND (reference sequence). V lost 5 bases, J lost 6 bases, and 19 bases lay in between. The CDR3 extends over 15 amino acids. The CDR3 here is CASSAPLLRVDGYTF. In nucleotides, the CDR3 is TGTGCCAGTAGTGCCCCGCTGCTGAGGGTGGATGGCTACACCTTC.

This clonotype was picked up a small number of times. The CDR3 DNA is TGTGCCAGCCGGGACGGTTGGAGCTCCTATAATTCACCCCTCCACTTT. It codes for CASRDGWSSYNSPLHF. The V call is TRBV12-3 or TRBV12-4, the J call TRBJ1-6; D perhaps matches TRBD1 (5 bases). The CDR3 consists of 16 residues. V was pared by 8 bases and J by 0 bases, with 14 bases between.

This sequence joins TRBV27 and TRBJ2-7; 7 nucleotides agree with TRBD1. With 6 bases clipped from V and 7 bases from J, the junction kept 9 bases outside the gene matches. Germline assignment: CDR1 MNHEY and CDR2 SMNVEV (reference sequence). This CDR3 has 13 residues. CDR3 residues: CASSLGQFSEQYF. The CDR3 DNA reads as TGTGCCAGCAGCTTGGGACAGTTTAGTGAGCAGTACTTC.

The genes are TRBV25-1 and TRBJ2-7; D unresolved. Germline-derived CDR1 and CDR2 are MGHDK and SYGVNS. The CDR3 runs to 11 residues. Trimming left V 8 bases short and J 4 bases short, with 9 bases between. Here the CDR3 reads CASGDWYEQYF. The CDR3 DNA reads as TGTGCCAGCGGAGACTGGTACGAGCAGTACTTC.

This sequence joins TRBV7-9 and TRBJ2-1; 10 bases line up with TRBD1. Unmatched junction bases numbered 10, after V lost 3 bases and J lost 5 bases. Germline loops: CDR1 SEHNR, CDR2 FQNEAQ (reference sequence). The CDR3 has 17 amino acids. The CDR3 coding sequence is TGTGCCAGCAGCTTTCCCGGGACAGGGGCCAGCCACAATGAGCAGTTCTTC. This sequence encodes CASSFPGTGASHNEQFF.

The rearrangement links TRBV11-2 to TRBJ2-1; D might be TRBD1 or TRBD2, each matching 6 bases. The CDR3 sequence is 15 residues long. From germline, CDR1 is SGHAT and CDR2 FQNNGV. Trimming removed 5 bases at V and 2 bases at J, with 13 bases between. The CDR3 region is CASSPARGAYNEQFF. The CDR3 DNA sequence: TGTGCCAGCAGCCCTGCGAGGGGGGCCTACAATGAGCAGTTCTTC.

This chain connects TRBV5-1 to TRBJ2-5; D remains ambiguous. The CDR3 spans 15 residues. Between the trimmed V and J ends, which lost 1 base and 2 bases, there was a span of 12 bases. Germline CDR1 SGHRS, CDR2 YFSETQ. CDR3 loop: CASSLSAERQETQYF. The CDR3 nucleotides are TGCGCCAGCAGCTTGAGCGCAGAAAGGCAAGAGACCCAGTACTTC. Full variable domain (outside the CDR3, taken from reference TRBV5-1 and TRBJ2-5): KAGVTQTPRYLIKTRGQQVTLSCSPISGHRSVSWYQQTPGQGLQFLFEYFSETQRNKGNFPGRFSGRQFSNSRSEMNVSTLELGDSALYLCASSLSAERQETQYFGPGTRLLVL.

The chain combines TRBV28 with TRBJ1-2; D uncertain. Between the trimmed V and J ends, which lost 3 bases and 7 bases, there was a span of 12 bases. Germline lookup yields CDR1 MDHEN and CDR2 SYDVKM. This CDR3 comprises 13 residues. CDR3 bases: TGTGCCAGCAGTTTCTCGGGAGTGGCTGGCTACACCTTC. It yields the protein CASSFSGVAGYTF.

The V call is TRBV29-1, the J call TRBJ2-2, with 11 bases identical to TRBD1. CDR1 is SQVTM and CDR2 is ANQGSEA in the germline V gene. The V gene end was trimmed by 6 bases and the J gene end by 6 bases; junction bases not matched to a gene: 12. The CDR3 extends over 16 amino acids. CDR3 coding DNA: TGCAGCGTAGTCCCCGGGACAGGGGGGTTCCCCGGGGAGCTGTTTTTT. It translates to CSVVPGTGGFPGELFF.

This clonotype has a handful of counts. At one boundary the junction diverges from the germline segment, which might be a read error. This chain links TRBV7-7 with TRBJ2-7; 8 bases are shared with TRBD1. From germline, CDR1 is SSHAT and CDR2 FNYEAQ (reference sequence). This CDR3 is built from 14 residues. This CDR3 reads CASSLGQGISEQYF. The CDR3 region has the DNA TGTGCTAGCAGCCTCGGACAGGGTATAAGCGAGCAGTACTTC.

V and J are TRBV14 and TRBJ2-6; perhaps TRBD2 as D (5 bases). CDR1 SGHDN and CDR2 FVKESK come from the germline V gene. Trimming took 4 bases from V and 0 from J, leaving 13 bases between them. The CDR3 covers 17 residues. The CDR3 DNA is TGTGCCAGCAGCCCAACAGCGGAACTCTCTGGGGCCAACGTCCTGACTTTC. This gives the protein CASSPTAELSGANVLTF.

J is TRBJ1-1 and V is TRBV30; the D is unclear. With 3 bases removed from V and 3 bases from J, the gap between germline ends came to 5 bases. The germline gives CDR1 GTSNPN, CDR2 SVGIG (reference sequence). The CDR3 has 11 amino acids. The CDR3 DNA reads TGTGCCTGGAGGGGATACACTGAAGCTTTCTTT. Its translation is CAWRGYTEAFF.

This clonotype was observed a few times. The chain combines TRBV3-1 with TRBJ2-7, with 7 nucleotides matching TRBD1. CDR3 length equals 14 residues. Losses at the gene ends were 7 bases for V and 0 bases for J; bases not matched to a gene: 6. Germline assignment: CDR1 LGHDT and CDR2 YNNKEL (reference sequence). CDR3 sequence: CASNPGTASYEQYF. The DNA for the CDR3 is TGTGCCAGCAACCCCGGGACAGCCTCCTACGAGCAGTACTTC.

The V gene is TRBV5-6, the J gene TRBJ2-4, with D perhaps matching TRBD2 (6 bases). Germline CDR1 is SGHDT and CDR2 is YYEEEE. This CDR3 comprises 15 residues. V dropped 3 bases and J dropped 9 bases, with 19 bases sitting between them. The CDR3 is CASSSPDGRRGIQYF. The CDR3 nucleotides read TGTGCCAGCAGCTCGCCCGACGGGAGAAGGGGCATTCAGTACTTC.

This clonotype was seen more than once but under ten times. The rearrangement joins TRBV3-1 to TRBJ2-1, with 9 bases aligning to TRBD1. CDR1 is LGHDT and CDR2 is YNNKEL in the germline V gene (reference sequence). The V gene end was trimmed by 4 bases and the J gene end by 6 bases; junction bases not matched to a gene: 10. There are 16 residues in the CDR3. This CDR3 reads CASSLPGQGSSNEQFF. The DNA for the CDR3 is TGTGCCAGCAGCCTACCGGGACAGGGCAGCTCCAATGAGCAGTTCTTC.

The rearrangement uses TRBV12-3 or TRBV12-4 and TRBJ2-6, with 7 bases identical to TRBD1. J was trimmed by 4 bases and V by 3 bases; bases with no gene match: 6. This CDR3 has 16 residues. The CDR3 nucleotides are TGTGCCAGCAGTTTTACCGGGACAGTGGGGGCCAACGTCCTGACTTTC. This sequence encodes CASSFTGTVGANVLTF.

CDR3: CQTWGQRGYTF. CDR3 nucleotide sequence: TGCCAGACTTGGGGGCAGAGAGGCTACACCTTC. The chain employs TRBV29-1 and TRBJ1-2; D possibly corresponds to TRBD1 (6 bases). Germline V gene lookup returns CDR1 SQVTM and CDR2 ANQGSEA. The CDR3 contains 11 residues.

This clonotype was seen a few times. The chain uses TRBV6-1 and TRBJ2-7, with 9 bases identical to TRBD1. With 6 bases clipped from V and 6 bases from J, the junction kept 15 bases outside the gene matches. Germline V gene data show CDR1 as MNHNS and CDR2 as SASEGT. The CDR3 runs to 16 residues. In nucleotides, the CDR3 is TGTGCCAGCAGCCCCCCGGGGGGACAGGGAACTGGCGAGCAGTACTTC. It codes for CASSPPGGQGTGEQYF.